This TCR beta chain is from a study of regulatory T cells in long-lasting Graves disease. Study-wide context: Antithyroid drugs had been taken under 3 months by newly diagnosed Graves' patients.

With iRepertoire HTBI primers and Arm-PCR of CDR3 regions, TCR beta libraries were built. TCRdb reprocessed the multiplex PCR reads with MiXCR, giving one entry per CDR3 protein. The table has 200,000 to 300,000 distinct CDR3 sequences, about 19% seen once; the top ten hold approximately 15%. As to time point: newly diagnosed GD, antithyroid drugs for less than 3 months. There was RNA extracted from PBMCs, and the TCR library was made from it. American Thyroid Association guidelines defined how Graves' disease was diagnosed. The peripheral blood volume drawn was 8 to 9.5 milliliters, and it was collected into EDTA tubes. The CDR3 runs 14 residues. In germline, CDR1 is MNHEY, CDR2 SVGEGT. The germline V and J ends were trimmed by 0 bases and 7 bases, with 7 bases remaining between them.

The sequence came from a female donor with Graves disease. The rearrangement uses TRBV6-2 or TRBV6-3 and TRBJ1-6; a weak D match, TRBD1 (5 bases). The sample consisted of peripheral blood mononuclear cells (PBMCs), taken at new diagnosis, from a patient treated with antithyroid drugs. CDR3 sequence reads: CASSYSRQNSPLHF. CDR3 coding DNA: TGTGCCAGCAGTTACTCGCGACAGAATTCACCCCTCCACTTT.